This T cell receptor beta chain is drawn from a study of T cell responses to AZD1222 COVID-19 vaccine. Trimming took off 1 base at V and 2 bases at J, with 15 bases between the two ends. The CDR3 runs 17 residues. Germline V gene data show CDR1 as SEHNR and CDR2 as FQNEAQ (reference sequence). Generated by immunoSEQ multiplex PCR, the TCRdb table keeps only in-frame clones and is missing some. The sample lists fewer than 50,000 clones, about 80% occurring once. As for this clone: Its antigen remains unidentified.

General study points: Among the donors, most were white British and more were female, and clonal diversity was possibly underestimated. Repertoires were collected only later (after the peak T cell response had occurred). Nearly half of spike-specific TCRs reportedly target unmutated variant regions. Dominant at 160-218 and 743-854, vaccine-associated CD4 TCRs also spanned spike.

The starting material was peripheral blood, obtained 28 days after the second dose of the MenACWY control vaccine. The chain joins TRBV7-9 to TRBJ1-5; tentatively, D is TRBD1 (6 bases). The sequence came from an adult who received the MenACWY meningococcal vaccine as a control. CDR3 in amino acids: CASSLGAGDRRNQPQHF. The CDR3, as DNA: TGTGCCAGCAGCTTAGGGGCAGGGGATAGGCGCAATCAGCCCCAGCATTTT. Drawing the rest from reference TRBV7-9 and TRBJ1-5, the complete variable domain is DTGVSQNPRHKITKRGQNVTFRCDPISEHNRLYWYRQTLGQGPEFLTYFQNEAQLEKSRLLSDRFSAERPKGSFSTLEIQRTEQGDSAMYLCASSLGAGDRRNQPQHFGDGTRLSIL.